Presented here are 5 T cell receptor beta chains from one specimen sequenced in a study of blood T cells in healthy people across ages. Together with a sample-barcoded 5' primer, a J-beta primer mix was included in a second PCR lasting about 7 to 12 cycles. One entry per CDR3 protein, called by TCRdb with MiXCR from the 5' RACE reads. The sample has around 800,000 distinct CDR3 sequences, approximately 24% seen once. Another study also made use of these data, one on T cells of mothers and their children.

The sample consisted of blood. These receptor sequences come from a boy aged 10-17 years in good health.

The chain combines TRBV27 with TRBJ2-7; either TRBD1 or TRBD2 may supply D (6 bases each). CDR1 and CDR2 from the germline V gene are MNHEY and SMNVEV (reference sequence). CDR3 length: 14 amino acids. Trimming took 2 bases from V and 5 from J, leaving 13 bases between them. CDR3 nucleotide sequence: TGTGCCAGCAGTTTAACTAGCCAGGGGAACGAGCAGTACTTC. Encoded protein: CASSLTSQGNEQYF.

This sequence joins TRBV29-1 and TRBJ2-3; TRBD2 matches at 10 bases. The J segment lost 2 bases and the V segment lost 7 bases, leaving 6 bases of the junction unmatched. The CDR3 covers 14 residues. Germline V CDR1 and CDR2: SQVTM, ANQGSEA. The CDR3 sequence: CSGRTSGPTDTQYF. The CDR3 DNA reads TGCAGCGGCAGGACTAGCGGCCCCACAGATACGCAGTATTTT.

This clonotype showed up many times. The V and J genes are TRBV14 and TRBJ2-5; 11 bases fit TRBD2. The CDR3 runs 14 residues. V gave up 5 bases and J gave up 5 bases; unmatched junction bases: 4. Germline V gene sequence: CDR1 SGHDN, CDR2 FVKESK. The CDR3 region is CASSLLAGEETQYF. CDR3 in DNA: TGTGCCAGCAGCTTACTAGCGGGGGAGGAGACCCAGTACTTC. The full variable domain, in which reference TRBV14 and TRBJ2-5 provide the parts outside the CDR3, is EAGVTQFPSHSVIEKGQTVTLRCDPISGHDNLYWYRRVMGKEIKFLLHFVKESKQDESGMPNNRFLAERTGGTYSTLKVQPAELEDSGVYFCASSLLAGEETQYFGPGTRLLVL.

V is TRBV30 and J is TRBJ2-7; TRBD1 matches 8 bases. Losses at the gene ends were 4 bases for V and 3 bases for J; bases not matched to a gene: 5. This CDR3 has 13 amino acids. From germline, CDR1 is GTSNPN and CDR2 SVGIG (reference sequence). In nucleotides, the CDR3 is TGTGCCTGGAACCCGACAGGGGTCTACGAGCAGTACTTC. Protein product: CAWNPTGVYEQYF.

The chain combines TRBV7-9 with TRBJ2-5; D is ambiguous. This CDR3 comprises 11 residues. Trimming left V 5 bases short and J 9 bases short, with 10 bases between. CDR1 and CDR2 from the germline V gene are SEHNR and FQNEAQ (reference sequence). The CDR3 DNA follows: TGTGCCAGCAGCCGAACGATAGCCCAGTACTTC. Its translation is CASSRTIAQYF.